The sample holds many counts of the clone carrying this T cell receptor (beta chain). Its antigen remains unidentified. The entry originates in a study of early T cells in non-severe SARS-CoV-2 infection. In the study overall: Sequencing used unsorted whole-blood bulk RNA, so chains lack pairing.

cDNA molecules, individually, were tagged with unique molecular identifiers. MiXCR, applied by TCRdb to the 5' RACE reads, yields one record per CDR3 protein. The sample lists about 59,000 distinct CDR3 sequences; roughly an eighth were seen once. Study-wide results and limits: The VDJdb matching leaned toward anti-spike CD8 responses and overlooked private and CD4 specificities.

CDR3 length: 14 residues. Germline loops: CDR1 GTSNPN, CDR2 SVGIG (reference sequence). Trimming took off 6 bases at V and 4 bases at J, with 13 bases between the two ends. The sequences come from whole blood, collected at baseline. This sequence originates from an adult who was a healthcare worker with PCR-confirmed SARS-CoV-2 infection or an uninfected control (not recorded which). This chain joins TRBV30 and TRBJ2-6, with D uncertain. The CDR3 protein is CACPSPTGANVLTF. In DNA form, the CDR3 reads TGTGCCTGCCCCAGCCCGACGGGGGCCAACGTCCTGACTTTC.